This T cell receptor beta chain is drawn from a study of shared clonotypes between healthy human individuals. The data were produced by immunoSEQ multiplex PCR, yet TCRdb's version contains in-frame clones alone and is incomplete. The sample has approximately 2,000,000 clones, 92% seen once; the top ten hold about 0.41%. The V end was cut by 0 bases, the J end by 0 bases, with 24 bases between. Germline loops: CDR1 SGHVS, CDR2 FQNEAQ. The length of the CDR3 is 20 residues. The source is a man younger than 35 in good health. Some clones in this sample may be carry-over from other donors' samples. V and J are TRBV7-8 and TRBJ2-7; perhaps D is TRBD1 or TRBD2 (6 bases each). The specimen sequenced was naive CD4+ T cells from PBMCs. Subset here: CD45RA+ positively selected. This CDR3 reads CASSLARWGAGPSDSYEQYF. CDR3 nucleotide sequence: TGTGCCAGCAGCTTAGCGAGGTGGGGGGCTGGTCCTAGCGACTCCTACGAGCAGTACTTC.